Each of the 7 T cell receptor beta chains below was sequenced from the same sample in a study of human T cells and chemical hapten exposure. Time point of the sample: pre-sensitization, week 0. Treatment noted: therapeutic diphenylcyclopropenone sensitization with weekly scalp DPC. MiXCR, applied by TCRdb to the RACE reads, yields one record per CDR3 protein. The data contain roughly 250,000 distinct CDR3 sequences, about 9% of them singletons. The starting material was whole blood, obtained in connection with sensitization to the hapten diphenylcyclopropenone (DPC). These receptors all stem from a middle-aged woman with alopecia areata. Some clones in this sample may be carry-over from other donors' samples.

The V call is TRBV6-2 or TRBV6-3, the J call TRBJ2-1; the match to TRBD2 covers 10 bases. Trimming removed 2 bases from V and 7 bases from J; junction bases left unmatched: 5. This CDR3 has 15 residues. CDR1 is MNHEY, CDR2 SVGEGT, per germline. The CDR3 bases are TGTGCCAGCAGTTACGGCCTAGCGGGGGTAAATGAGCAGTTCTTC. Translation: CASSYGLAGVNEQFF.

V gene TRBV10-3 combines with J gene TRBJ1-2; the D is unclear. Germline values: CDR1 ENHRY, CDR2 SYGVKD. The CDR3 loop spans 13 amino acids. V lost 4 bases, J lost 0 bases, and 6 bases lay in between. The CDR3 reads CAISGSSNYGYTF. The CDR3 coding sequence is TGTGCCATCAGTGGCAGTTCTAACTATGGCTACACCTTC.

The chain is built from TRBV6-1 and TRBJ1-1, with a tentative D call TRBD1 (5 bases). The CDR3 consists of 15 residues. Per the germline V gene, CDR1 is MNHNS and CDR2 is SASEGT. Trimming removed 5 bases from V and 4 bases from J, with 17 bases in between. CDR3 DNA: TGTGCCAGCAGTATTTCCAGGGCCGCAGGCACTGAAGCTTTCTTT. The encoded protein is CASSISRAAGTEAFF.

This chain's CDR3 is CASSVGGLSYTNEQFF. The CDR3, as DNA: TGTGCCAGCAGCGTAGGCGGACTATCCTACACTAATGAGCAGTTCTTC. The chain has TRBV9 and TRBJ2-1, with D possibly TRBD2 on 6 matching bases. V shed 0 bases and J shed 7 bases, with 17 bases lying between them. CDR1 is SGDLS, CDR2 YYNGEE, per germline. The CDR3 extends over 16 amino acids.

The chain is built from TRBV7-2 and TRBJ1-5; D unresolved. The CDR3 covers 15 residues. Germline CDR1 is SGHTA and CDR2 is FQGNSA. The V end lost 1 base, the J end lost 1 base, and 8 bases lay between the germline ends. CDR3 nucleotides: TGTGCCAGCAGCTTAGTGGCGGGGAGCAATCAGCCCCAGCATTTT. Protein product: CASSLVAGSNQPQHF.

This clonotype was counted a few times. The V call is TRBV27, the J call TRBJ1-1, with D perhaps TRBD1 (6 bases). This CDR3 has 17 residues. Germline CDR1 reads MNHEY; CDR2 reads SMNVEV (reference sequence). The V and J ends lost 0 bases and 6 bases respectively, with 20 bases between them. CDR3 protein: CASSLSGRGSRGAEAFF. In nucleotides, the CDR3 is TGTGCCAGCAGTTTATCGGGGAGGGGGTCAAGAGGCGCTGAAGCTTTCTTT.

This chain uses TRBV5-1 with TRBJ1-2; 7 bases agree with TRBD1. Germline lookup yields CDR1 SGHRS and CDR2 YFSETQ. CDR3 length: 17 amino acids. With V trimmed by 2 bases and J by 4 bases, 14 bases remained unmatched. The CDR3 DNA reads as TGCGCCAGCAGCTTAGGGGACTATAGACAGGGAGCCTATGGCTACACCTTC. Translation gives CASSLGDYRQGAYGYTF.